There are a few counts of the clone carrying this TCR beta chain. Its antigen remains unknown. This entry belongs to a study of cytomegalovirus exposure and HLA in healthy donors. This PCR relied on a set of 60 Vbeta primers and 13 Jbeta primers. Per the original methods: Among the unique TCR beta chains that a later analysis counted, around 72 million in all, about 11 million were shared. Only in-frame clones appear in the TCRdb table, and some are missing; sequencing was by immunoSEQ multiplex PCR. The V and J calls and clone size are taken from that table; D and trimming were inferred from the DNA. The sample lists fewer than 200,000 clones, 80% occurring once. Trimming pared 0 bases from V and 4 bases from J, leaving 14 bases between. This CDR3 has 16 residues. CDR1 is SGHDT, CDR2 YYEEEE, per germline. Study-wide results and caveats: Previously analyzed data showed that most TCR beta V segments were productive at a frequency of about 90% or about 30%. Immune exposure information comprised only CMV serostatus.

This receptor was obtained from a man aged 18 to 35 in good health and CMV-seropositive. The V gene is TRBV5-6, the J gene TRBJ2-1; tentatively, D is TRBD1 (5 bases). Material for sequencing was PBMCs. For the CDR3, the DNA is TGTGCCAGCAGCTTGGCCGTAGCAGGGCCATACAATGAGCAGTTCTTC. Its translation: CASSLAVAGPYNEQFF.